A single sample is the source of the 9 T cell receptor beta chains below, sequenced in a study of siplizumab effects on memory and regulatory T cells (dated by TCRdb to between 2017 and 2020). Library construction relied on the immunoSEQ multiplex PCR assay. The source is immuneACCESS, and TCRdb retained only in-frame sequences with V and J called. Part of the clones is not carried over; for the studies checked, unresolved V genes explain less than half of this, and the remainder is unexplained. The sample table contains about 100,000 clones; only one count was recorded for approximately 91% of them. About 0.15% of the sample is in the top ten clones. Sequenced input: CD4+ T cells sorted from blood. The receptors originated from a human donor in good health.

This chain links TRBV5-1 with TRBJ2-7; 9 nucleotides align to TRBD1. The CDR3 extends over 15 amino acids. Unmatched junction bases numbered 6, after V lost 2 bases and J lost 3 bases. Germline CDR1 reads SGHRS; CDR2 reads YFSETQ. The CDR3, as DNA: TGCGCCAGCAGCTTTCTACAGGGGGCTCTCTACGAGCAGTACTTC. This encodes CASSFLQGALYEQYF.

This CDR3 reads CASSQGNTGGPGGTNYGYTF. DNA for the CDR3: TGTGCCAGCAGCCAAGGGAACACAGGGGGCCCAGGGGGCACTAACTATGGCTACACCTTC. The rearrangement links TRBV4-2 to TRBJ1-2, with 9 bases identical to TRBD1. The CDR3 is made up of 20 amino acids. The germline V gene has CDR1 LGHNA and CDR2 YNFKEQ. The junction had 15 bases not matched to a gene; V was cut back by 1 base and J by 0 bases.

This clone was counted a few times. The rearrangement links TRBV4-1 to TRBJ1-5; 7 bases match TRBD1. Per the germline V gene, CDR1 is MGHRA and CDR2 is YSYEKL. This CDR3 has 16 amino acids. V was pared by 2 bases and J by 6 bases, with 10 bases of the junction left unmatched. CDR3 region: CASSQPTGRLRQPQHF. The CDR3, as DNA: TGCGCCAGCAGCCAACCGACAGGGAGGCTGCGTCAGCCCCAGCATTTT.

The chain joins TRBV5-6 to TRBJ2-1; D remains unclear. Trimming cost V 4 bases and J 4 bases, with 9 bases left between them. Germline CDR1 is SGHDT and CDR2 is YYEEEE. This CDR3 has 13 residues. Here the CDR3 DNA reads TGTGCCAGCAGCCGGACGGAGTACAATGAGCAGTTCTTC. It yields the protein CASSRTEYNEQFF.

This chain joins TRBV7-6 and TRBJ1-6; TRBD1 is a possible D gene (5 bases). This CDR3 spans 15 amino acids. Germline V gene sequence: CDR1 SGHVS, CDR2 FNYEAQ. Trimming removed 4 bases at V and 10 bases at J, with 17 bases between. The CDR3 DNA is TGTGCCAGCAGCTGGTCGGGGGTGGGTGGCTCACCCCTCCACTTT. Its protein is CASSWSGVGGSPLHF.

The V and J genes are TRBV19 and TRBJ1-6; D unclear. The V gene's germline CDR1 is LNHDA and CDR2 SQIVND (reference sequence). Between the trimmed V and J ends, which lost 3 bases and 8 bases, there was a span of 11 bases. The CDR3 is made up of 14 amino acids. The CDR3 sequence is CASSMLGWDSPLHF. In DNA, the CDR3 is TGTGCCAGTAGTATGTTGGGGTGGGATTCACCCCTCCACTTT. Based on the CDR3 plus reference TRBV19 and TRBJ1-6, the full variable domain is DGGITQSPKYLFRKEGQNVTLSCEQNLNHDAMYWYRQDPGQGLRLIYYSQIVNDFQKGDIAEGYSVSREKKESFPLTVTSAQKNPTAFYLCASSMLGWDSPLHFGNGTRLTVT.

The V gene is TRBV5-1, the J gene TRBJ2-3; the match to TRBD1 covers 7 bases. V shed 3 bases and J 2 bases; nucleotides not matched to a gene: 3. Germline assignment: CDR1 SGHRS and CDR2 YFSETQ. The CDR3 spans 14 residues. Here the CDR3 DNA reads TGCGCCAGCAGCTCGGGACAGTCCACAGATACGCAGTATTTT. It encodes CASSSGQSTDTQYF.

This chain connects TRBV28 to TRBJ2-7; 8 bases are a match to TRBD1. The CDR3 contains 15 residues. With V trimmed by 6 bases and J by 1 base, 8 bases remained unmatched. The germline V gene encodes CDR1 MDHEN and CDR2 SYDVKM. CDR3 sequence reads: CASRPGQGGSYEQYF. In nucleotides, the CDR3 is TGTGCCAGCAGACCCGGACAGGGCGGGTCCTACGAGCAGTACTTC. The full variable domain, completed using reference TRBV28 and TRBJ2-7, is DVKVTQSSRYLVKRTGEKVFLECVQDMDHENMFWYRQDPGLGLRLIYFSYDVKMKEKGDIPEGYSVSREKKERFSLILESASTNQTSMYLCASRPGQGGSYEQYFGPGTRLTVT.

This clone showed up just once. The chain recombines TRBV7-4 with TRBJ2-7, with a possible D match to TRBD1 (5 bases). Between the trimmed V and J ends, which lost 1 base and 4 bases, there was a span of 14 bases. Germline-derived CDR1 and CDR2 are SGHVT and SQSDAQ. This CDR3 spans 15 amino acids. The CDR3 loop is CASSLGGGAVYEQYF. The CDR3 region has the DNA TGTGCCAGCAGCTTAGGGGGTGGGGCGGTTTACGAGCAGTACTTC.